The 2 T cell receptor beta chains presented below share a single source sample, sequenced in a study of cytomegalovirus exposure and HLA in healthy donors. The primer mix had 60 Vbeta and 13 Jbeta primers. Clones were read by immunoSEQ multiplex PCR, and TCRdb kept only the in-frame ones, dropping some. The table lists roughly 150,000 clones, roughly 80% of them singletons, with more than 3% in the top ten. What was sequenced was PBMCs. These receptor sequences come from a male donor in good health and CMV-seronegative.

The V gene is TRBV10-3, the J gene TRBJ2-3; weak D call: TRBD1 (6 bases). Germline lookup yields CDR1 ENHRY and CDR2 SYGVKD. Deletions cut 6 bases from V and 0 bases from J, with 19 bases between. CDR3 size: 17 residues. Written as DNA, the CDR3 is TGTGCCATCAGCCCAACGATACAGGGTTTGAGCACAGATACGCAGTATTTT. Translating it yields CAISPTIQGLSTDTQYF.

This clone was counted once. The chain uses TRBV5-1 and TRBJ2-1; 8 nucleotides line up with TRBD1. The germline CDR1 and CDR2 sequences are SGHRS and YFSETQ. V was clipped by 5 bases and J by 9 bases; unmatched bases: 10. The CDR3 spans 14 residues. As DNA, the CDR3 is TGCGCCAGCAGATCGGGGACAGGCTCCGGTGAGCAGTTCTTC. The encoded protein is CASRSGTGSGEQFF.